The 13 T cell receptor beta chains below come from one sample, sequenced in a study of T-cell memory formation after mild COVID-19. TCRdb re-analysed the 5' RACE reads in MiXCR, keeping a single row per CDR3 protein. The sample shows about 240,000 distinct CDR3 sequences, roughly 10% of them seen only once. The sample taken for sequencing was PBMCs or a T cell subset sorted from them (not recorded which). The receptors stem from a man aged 18 to 30 who had mild COVID-19 (a few samples of this study predate the infection). Cell type and time point are not known.

This chain uses TRBV24-1 with TRBJ1-2; D is undetermined. Germline V lookup: CDR1 KGHDR, CDR2 SFDVKD. Trimming took 3 bases from V and 7 from J, leaving 5 bases between them. This CDR3 has 11 amino acids. The DNA of the CDR3 is TGTGCCACCAGTGATGCGGGTGGCTACACCTTC. Protein sequence: CATSDAGGYTF.

This clonotype was counted a few times. J is TRBJ1-6 and V is TRBV5-6; weak D call: TRBD1 (5 bases). There are 13 residues in the CDR3. From germline, CDR1 is SGHDT and CDR2 YYEEEE. Deletions cut 0 bases from V and 9 bases from J, with 7 bases between. The CDR3 DNA is TGTGCCAGCAGCTTGGTGGGGACTTCACCCCTCCACTTT. It yields the protein CASSLVGTSPLHF.

The chain is built from TRBV6-5 and TRBJ2-3; possibly TRBD2 for D (6 bases). Trimming shortened V by 2 bases and J by 2 bases, and 11 bases separated the two germline ends. Germline V CDR1 and CDR2: MNHEY, SVGAGI. The CDR3 runs 15 residues. CDR3 DNA: TGTGCCAGCAGTTACGGGGGGACCAACACAGATACGCAGTATTTT. It codes for CASSYGGTNTDTQYF.

This clonotype occurred a few times. V usage is TRBV10-3 and J usage is TRBJ2-2; D possibly corresponds to TRBD2 (6 bases). With 11 bases removed from V and 2 bases from J, the gap between germline ends came to 18 bases. CDR1 is ENHRY, CDR2 SYGVKD, per germline. CDR3 size: 15 residues. Here the CDR3 reads CAAKRDSINTGELFF. CDR3 DNA: TGTGCCGCCAAAAGGGACTCGATAAACACCGGGGAGCTGTTTTTT.

This chain joins TRBV12-3 or TRBV12-4 and TRBJ1-1; D might be TRBD1 (5 bases). Trimming took off 5 bases at V and 0 bases at J, with 10 bases between the two ends. The CDR3 sequence is 14 residues long. The CDR3 protein is CASSRQQMNTEAFF. CDR3 DNA sequence: TGTGCCAGCAGTCGACAGCAGATGAACACTGAAGCTTTCTTT.

This clonotype was observed a few times. The chain has TRBV7-2 and TRBJ2-7; D is perhaps TRBD1 or TRBD2 (5 bases each). V dropped 2 bases and J dropped 2 bases, with 10 bases sitting between them. Germline loops: CDR1 SGHTA, CDR2 FQGNSA. The CDR3 length is 14 residues. The DNA for the CDR3 is TGTGCCAGCAGCTTATTTCAGGGAGCCTACGAGCAGTACGTC. Amino acids: CASSLFQGAYEQYV.

This clonotype was recorded at least ten times. The J gene is TRBJ2-3, the V gene TRBV20-1; 11 positions agree with TRBD2. With V trimmed by 3 bases and J by 6 bases, 2 bases remained unmatched. Germline CDR1 and CDR2: DFQATT and SNEGSKA (reference sequence). The CDR3 spans 13 residues. The CDR3, as DNA: TGCAGTGCTAGGACTAGCGGGACCGATACGCAGTATTTT. The encoded protein is CSARTSGTDTQYF.

This clonotype was seen repeatedly, ten times or more. V is TRBV6-6 and J is TRBJ2-1; no definite D call. CDR3 length equals 11 residues. Germline loops: CDR1 MNHNY, CDR2 SVGAGI (reference sequence). The V end lost 2 bases, the J end lost 5 bases, and 1 base lay between the germline ends. The CDR3 DNA is TGTGCCAGCAGTTACGACAATGAGCAGTTCTTC. Its translation: CASSYDNEQFF.

V is TRBV6-6 and J is TRBJ2-3; D is possibly TRBD2 (7 bases). V was clipped by 4 bases and J by 2 bases, with 10 bases between them. This CDR3 is 14 amino acids long. Germline CDR1 is MNHNY and CDR2 is SVGAGI (reference sequence). CDR3 nucleotide sequence: TGTGCCAGCAGTTGGGGGGGGCCCACAGATACGCAGTATTTT. Amino acids: CASSWGGPTDTQYF.

The chain uses TRBV20-1 and TRBJ2-7, with D possibly TRBD1 on 6 matching bases. CDR3 length equals 12 residues. V gave up 1 base and J gave up 7 bases, with 11 bases separating them. Germline CDR1 and CDR2: DFQATT and SNEGSKA (reference sequence). CDR3 sequence: CSARVQGAEQYV. The CDR3 region has the DNA TGCAGTGCTAGAGTACAGGGTGCGGAGCAGTACGTC.

V usage is TRBV5-1 and J usage is TRBJ2-7; D is unclear. Per germline, CDR1 SGHRS and CDR2 YFSETQ. CDR3 length: 10 amino acids. V was clipped by 7 bases and J by 3 bases, with 5 bases between them. CDR3 residues: CASGDYEQYF. As DNA, the CDR3 is TGCGCCAGCGGAGACTACGAGCAGTACTTC.

This clonotype was counted a few times. This chain joins TRBV20-1 and TRBJ2-5; D uncertain. The CDR3 covers 15 residues. Germline V gives CDR1 DFQATT, CDR2 SNEGSKA (reference sequence). V lost 1 base, J lost 5 bases, and 17 bases lay in between. The CDR3 loop reads CSARAYVVVWETQYF. The CDR3 DNA is TGCAGTGCTAGAGCTTACGTCGTCGTTTGGGAGACCCAGTACTTC.

This chain uses TRBV5-4 with TRBJ2-4; possible D gene TRBD2, 6 bases. This CDR3 is built from 15 residues. From germline, CDR1 is SGHNT and CDR2 YYREEE (reference sequence). V lost 0 bases to trimming and J lost 5 bases, with 12 bases between them. CDR3 in DNA: TGTGCCAGCAGCTTGGCGGCGGGGATGGAAAACATTCAGTACTTC. It codes for CASSLAAGMENIQYF. Full variable domain (rest looked up from reference TRBV5-4 and TRBJ2-4): ETGVTQSPTHLIKTRGQQVTLRCSSQSGHNTVSWYQQALGQGPQFIFQYYREEENGRGNFPPRFSGLQFPNYSSELNVNALELDDSALYLCASSLAAGMENIQYFGAGTRLSVL.